The 14 T cell receptor beta chains presented below share a single source sample, sequenced in a study of regulatory T cells in long-lasting Graves disease. The TCR beta library used iRepertoire HTBI primers with Arm-PCR amplification of CDR3. TCRdb independently ran MiXCR on the multiplex PCR reads; one entry per CDR3 protein. The sample consists of fewer than 500,000 distinct CDR3 sequences, roughly 16% of them appearing once. Time point described: newly diagnosed GD, antithyroid drugs for less than 3 months. The TCR library was made from RNA that had been extracted from PBMCs in TRIzol. These sequences were also reported in another study, on T cells in Graves' hyperthyroidism and ophthalmopathy.

Sequencing used peripheral blood mononuclear cells (PBMCs), obtained at new diagnosis, from a patient treated with antithyroid drugs. Receptor source: a man in his forties with Graves disease.

At least ten counts were recorded for this clonotype. The rearrangement uses TRBV20-1 and TRBJ2-1, with 8 bases fitting TRBD2. There are 13 residues in the CDR3. The trim removed 5 bases at V and 2 bases at J, leaving 2 bases unmatched. Germline loops: CDR1 DFQATT, CDR2 SNEGSKA (reference sequence). The CDR3 DNA reads as TGCAGTGCTTCGACTAGCGCCTACAATGAGCAGTTCTTC. Translation gives CSASTSAYNEQFF.

This clonotype was picked up many times. The chain couples TRBV7-8 to TRBJ2-2; D is possibly TRBD1 or TRBD2 (6 bases each). Germline-derived CDR1 and CDR2 are SGHVS and FQNEAQ. This CDR3 contains 15 residues. Trimming pared 5 bases from V and 2 bases from J, leaving 12 bases between. CDR3 amino acids: CASSPGGRNTGELFF. CDR3 bases: TGTGCCAGCAGCCCCGGGGGCCGAAACACCGGGGAGCTGTTTTTT.

In its sample, this clonotype was seen a few times. This CDR3 reads CASSFGQAPGEQYF. The CDR3 DNA follows: TGTGCCAGCAGCTTCGGACAGGCCCCGGGCGAGCAGTACTTC. The chain has TRBV7-9 and TRBJ2-7; 7 bases match TRBD1. The CDR3 covers 14 residues. Trimming cost V 3 bases and J 6 bases; bases outside gene matches: 8. CDR1 is SEHNR and CDR2 is FQNEAQ in the germline V gene (reference sequence).

The chain couples TRBV5-1 to TRBJ2-2; 13 nucleotides agree with TRBD2. The V gene's germline CDR1 is SGHRS and CDR2 YFSETQ. The V gene end was trimmed by 4 bases and the J gene end by 0 bases; junction bases not matched to a gene: 6. This CDR3 is built from 18 residues. Written as DNA, the CDR3 is TGCGCCAGCAGCGGAGCCGGGACTAGCGGGGCGAACACCGGGGAGCTGTTTTTT. This codes for CASSGAGTSGANTGELFF.

At least ten counts were recorded for this clonotype. The rearrangement uses TRBV29-1 and TRBJ2-7, with D maybe TRBD2 (6 bases). Per germline, CDR1 SQVTM and CDR2 ANQGSEA. V was cut by 3 bases and J by 7 bases, with 13 bases left in between. The CDR3 extends over 12 amino acids. The CDR3 DNA is TGCAGCGTTGAGGCGGGAAGGTATGAGCAGTACTTC. This sequence encodes CSVEAGRYEQYF.

In this sample, this clonotype turned up many times. This chain's CDR3 is CASSLEPGDSYEQYF. CDR3 nucleotide sequence: TGCGCCAGCAGCTTGGAACCAGGGGATTCCTACGAGCAGTACTTC. The chain uses TRBV5-1 and TRBJ2-7; D might be TRBD1 (6 bases). Between the trimmed V and J ends, which lost 0 bases and 1 base, there was a span of 11 bases. This CDR3 contains 15 residues. Germline lookup yields CDR1 SGHRS and CDR2 YFSETQ.

This rearrangement joins TRBV30 to TRBJ2-3; 8 bases are a match to TRBD1. The J call may not be correct, given that the DNA end is closer to TRBJ2-5. The CDR3 has 14 amino acids. Germline CDR1 GTSNPN, CDR2 SVGIG (reference sequence). The DNA of the CDR3 is TGTGCCTTTGGACAGGGCAGAGGCGGAGAGACCCAGTACTTC. This sequence encodes CAFGQGRGGETQYF.

This clonotype was seen repeatedly, ten times or more. V and J are TRBV3-1 and TRBJ2-2; possible D gene TRBD1, 6 bases. Trimming left V 5 bases short and J 4 bases short, with 14 bases between. There are 15 residues in the CDR3. CDR1 is LGHDT and CDR2 is YNNKEL in the germline V gene (reference sequence). The DNA for the CDR3 is TGTGCCAGCAGCGCCCGGGACACCCTCACCGGGGAGCTGTTTTTT. The encoded protein is CASSARDTLTGELFF.

This clonotype has a count of ten or more. This rearrangement joins TRBV29-1 to TRBJ2-7; TRBD2 aligns across 8 bases. Germline CDR1 is SQVTM and CDR2 is ANQGSEA. The CDR3 consists of 14 residues. After removal of 3 bases from V and 0 bases from J, the junction contained 4 bases not matched to a gene. The CDR3 coding sequence is TGCAGCGTTGATTCGGGGGGGAGCTCCTACGAGCAGTACTTC. Residues: CSVDSGGSSYEQYF.

The chain carries TRBV6-1 and TRBJ1-4, with 7 bases lining up with TRBD1. V lost 5 bases, J lost 0 bases, and 6 bases stayed unmatched. This CDR3 has 16 amino acids. Germline V gene lookup returns CDR1 MNHNS and CDR2 SASEGT. The CDR3: CASSKQGSATNEKLFF. The CDR3 region has the DNA TGTGCCAGCAGTAAACAGGGGTCAGCAACTAATGAAAAACTGTTTTTT.

This clonotype was seen repeatedly, ten times or more. The chain recombines TRBV28 with TRBJ2-1, with D perhaps assigned TRBD1 or TRBD2 (5 bases each). Trimming took off 2 bases at V and 2 bases at J, with 10 bases between the two ends. This CDR3 region has 15 residues. CDR1 and CDR2 from the germline V gene are MDHEN and SYDVKM. The CDR3 bases are TGTGCCAGCAGTTTAGTCCGGGGACCCTACAATGAGCAGTTCTTC. Translation: CASSLVRGPYNEQFF.

This rearrangement joins TRBV5-5 to TRBJ2-1; TRBD2 matches 11 bases. Unmatched junction bases numbered 7, after V lost 3 bases and J lost 5 bases. This CDR3 spans 16 amino acids. Germline values: CDR1 SGHKS, CDR2 YYEKEE (reference sequence). The CDR3 sequence: CASSWTGLAGNNEQFF. The CDR3 DNA reads TGTGCCAGCAGCTGGACAGGACTAGCGGGTAACAATGAGCAGTTCTTC.

In regard to this clonotype: A clone one base away is much larger, so this may be a read error. The chain has TRBV20-1 and TRBJ2-4, with 10 bases identical to TRBD1. The CDR3 runs to 13 residues. Germline assignment: CDR1 DFQATT and CDR2 SNEGSKA (reference sequence). The CDR3 loop is CSASGTGVREQSF. CDR3 sequence (DNA): TGCAGTGCTAGCGGGACAGGGGTAAGAGAGCAGTCCTTC.

V and J are TRBV5-4 and TRBJ1-2; 8 bases match TRBD1. The V segment lost 5 bases and the J segment 5 bases; nucleotides outside the gene matches: 5. The CDR3 runs to 13 residues. In germline, CDR1 is SGHNT, CDR2 YYREEE (reference sequence). CDR3 residues: CASRPRTGYGYTF. The CDR3 bases are TGTGCCAGCAGGCCCCGGACAGGGTATGGCTACACCTTC.